One and the same sample provided the 27 T cell receptor beta chains below, sequenced in a study of blood T cell repertoires in COVID-19. Data came from immunoSEQ multiplex PCR; TCRdb stores just in-frame clones and leaves some out. The data contain about 350,000 clones, about 89% of them singletons. Sequenced material: peripheral blood. These receptors all stem from a woman aged 45-65 years with COVID-19, enrolled during active disease.

This chain links TRBV11-2 with TRBJ2-1; 12 nucleotides align to TRBD2. Losses at the gene ends were 5 bases for V and 10 bases for J; bases not matched to a gene: 3. Germline CDR1 SGHAT, CDR2 FQNNGV. There are 13 residues in the CDR3. The CDR3 DNA is TGTGCCAGCAGCCCTAGCGGGAGGGCCGAGCAGTTCTTC. This encodes CASSPSGRAEQFF.

The J gene is TRBJ2-3, the V gene TRBV27; tentative D call: TRBD1 (6 bases). The CDR3 consists of 16 residues. Germline CDR1 reads MNHEY; CDR2 reads SMNVEV (reference sequence). The V gene lost 2 bases and the J gene lost 2 bases, with 14 bases spanning the gap. The CDR3 nucleotides are TGTGCCAGCAGTTTAAGGGGGTTGGCCCCCACAGATACGCAGTATTTT. It is translated as CASSLRGLAPTDTQYF.

The chain is built from TRBV7-9 and TRBJ2-2; the match to TRBD2 covers 10 bases. Germline V gene data show CDR1 as SEHNR and CDR2 as FQNEAQ (reference sequence). J lost 5 bases, V lost 4 bases, and 10 bases had no gene match. The CDR3 covers 17 residues. The CDR3: CASSSRASGSSTGELFF. In nucleotides, the CDR3 is TGTGCCAGCAGCTCGCGGGCTAGCGGGAGTAGTACCGGGGAGCTGTTTTTT.

The rearrangement links TRBV6-2 or TRBV6-3 to TRBJ2-5; 10 bases agree with TRBD2. V lost 6 bases and J lost 1; bases outside the gene matches: 11. The CDR3 spans 17 residues. CDR1 and CDR2 (germline): MNHEY, SVGEGT. The CDR3 sequence is CASSGLADLRPQETQYF. The CDR3 DNA is TGTGCCAGCAGCGGACTAGCGGACCTACGCCCCCAAGAGACCCAGTACTTC.

This chain uses TRBV7-2 with TRBJ2-5; D is unclear. CDR1 is SGHTA, CDR2 FQGNSA, per germline. The CDR3 runs 15 residues. V lost 5 bases to trimming and J lost 5 bases, with 18 bases between them. The CDR3, as DNA: TGTGCCAGCAGCCCCAGGCCCTCAGGCCACGAGACCCAGTACTTC. The encoded protein is CASSPRPSGHETQYF.

The rearrangement joins TRBV30 to TRBJ2-5; 7 nucleotides line up with TRBD1. The germline CDR1 and CDR2 sequences are GTSNPN and SVGIG (reference sequence). V trimming: 4 bases; J trimming: 0 bases; junction bases outside the gene matches: 2. The CDR3 loop spans 13 amino acids. The CDR3 region is CAWNRGHQETQYF. The CDR3 nucleotides read TGTGCCTGGAACAGGGGTCACCAAGAGACCCAGTACTTC.

The chain is built from TRBV7-8 and TRBJ1-1, with no clear D. The CDR3 runs 13 residues. The germline V gene encodes CDR1 SGHVS and CDR2 FQNEAQ. V was pared by 2 bases and J by 4 bases, with 8 bases between. CDR3 nucleotides: TGTGCCAGCAGCTTAATTCGTAGCACTGAAGCTTTCTTT. It translates to CASSLIRSTEAFF.

CDR3 in amino acids: CASSQRGLRGYTF. CDR3 coding DNA: TGTGCCAGCAGCCAAAGGGGATTGCGGGGCTACACCTTC. The chain joins TRBV16 to TRBJ1-2; tentative D call: TRBD1 (5 bases). This CDR3 spans 13 amino acids. V lost 2 bases and J 8 bases, leaving 12 bases between the germline ends. Per the germline V gene, CDR1 is KGHSY and CDR2 is FQNENV.

The V and J genes are TRBV27 and TRBJ1-1; TRBD1 matches at 8 bases. Per the germline V gene, CDR1 is MNHEY and CDR2 is SMNVEV (reference sequence). CDR3 length equals 14 residues. Germline trimming cut 5 bases from V and 8 bases from J; bases unmatched to any gene: 10. CDR3 region: CASSQWTGSIEAFF. The DNA of the CDR3 is TGTGCCAGCAGTCAGTGGACAGGGAGCATCGAAGCTTTCTTT.

The rearrangement uses TRBV9 and TRBJ1-4; D is unclear. The V and J ends lost 0 bases and 4 bases respectively, with 10 bases between them. Germline V CDR1 and CDR2: SGDLS, YYNGEE. The length of the CDR3 is 15 residues. The CDR3 spells CASSVAGAVNEKLFF. The CDR3 DNA is TGTGCCAGCAGCGTAGCGGGTGCAGTTAATGAAAAACTGTTTTTT.

This clone was seen only once. This chain links TRBV5-1 with TRBJ2-7; possible D gene TRBD2, 5 bases. Germline loops: CDR1 SGHRS, CDR2 YFSETQ. The V end lost 0 bases, the J end lost 4 bases, and 14 bases lay between the germline ends. The CDR3 covers 15 residues. Here the CDR3 reads CASSLVARRGYEQYF. The CDR3 DNA is TGCGCCAGCAGCTTGGTTGCTCGGCGCGGGTACGAGCAGTACTTC.

The gene calls are TRBV5-1 and TRBJ1-1; D is undetermined. The CDR3 covers 13 residues. With 1 base removed from V and 8 bases from J, the gap between germline ends came to 12 bases. Germline values: CDR1 SGHRS, CDR2 YFSETQ. The DNA for the CDR3 is TGCGCCAGCAGCTTGAAGACATCGTACGAAGCTTTCTTT. Its protein product is CASSLKTSYEAFF.

V and J are TRBV27 and TRBJ2-3; unclear D gene. V lost 6 bases and J 0 bases, leaving 10 bases between the germline ends. CDR1 and CDR2 from the germline V gene are MNHEY and SMNVEV (reference sequence). The length of the CDR3 is 14 residues. The CDR3 coding sequence is TGTGCCAGCAGCCCGTCGACTAGCACAGATACGCAGTATTTT. Protein: CASSPSTSTDTQYF.

J is TRBJ1-1 and V is TRBV3-1 (or the pseudogene TRBV3-2); 12 bases map to TRBD1. Looked up from germline, CDR1 is LGHDT and CDR2 is YNNKEL (reference sequence). The CDR3 spans 16 residues. The J segment lost 4 bases and the V segment lost 0 bases, leaving 3 bases of the junction unmatched. CDR3 region: CASSQEGQGAGTEAFF. The CDR3 nucleotides are TGTGCCAGCAGCCAAGAGGGACAGGGGGCTGGCACTGAAGCTTTCTTT.

The V and J genes are TRBV3-1 (or the pseudogene TRBV3-2) and TRBJ2-1; 12 bases align to TRBD2. Unmatched junction bases numbered 8, after V lost 3 bases and J lost 8 bases. CDR1 and CDR2 (germline): LGHDT, YNNKEL (reference sequence). This CDR3 has 16 amino acids. The CDR3 region has the DNA TGTGCCAGCAGCCAGCGGACTAGCGGGATCCGGCATGAGCAGTTCTTC. The encoded protein is CASSQRTSGIRHEQFF.

The chain employs TRBV7-9 and TRBJ1-3; 8 positions agree with TRBD1. Germline V gene lookup returns CDR1 SEHNR and CDR2 FQNEAQ (reference sequence). The CDR3 runs to 16 residues. The V and J ends lost 3 bases and 3 bases, in that order; junction bases with no gene match: 7. The CDR3 here is CASSFAQGAGGNTIYF. The CDR3 region has the DNA TGTGCCAGCAGCTTCGCGCAGGGGGCAGGTGGAAACACCATATATTTT.

CDR3 sequence reads: CASSPRDSSVVGYTF. DNA of the CDR3: TGTGCCAGCAGCCCGAGGGACTCATCTGTCGTGGGCTACACCTTC. The V gene is TRBV3-1 (or the pseudogene TRBV3-2), the J gene TRBJ1-2; D may be TRBD1 (5 bases). Trimming stripped 4 bases from V and 8 bases from J, with 20 bases between. The germline V gene encodes CDR1 LGHDT and CDR2 YNNKEL (reference sequence). The CDR3 is 15 residues long.

The chain has TRBV5-1 and TRBJ2-1; a possible D gene is TRBD2 (5 bases). The CDR3 runs to 16 residues. The ends were cut back, 4 bases at V and 0 bases at J, with 14 bases in the middle. In germline, CDR1 is SGHRS, CDR2 YFSETQ. As DNA, the CDR3 is TGCGCCAGCAGCCCTCAAAGCGGATTCTCCTACAATGAGCAGTTCTTC. Protein: CASSPQSGFSYNEQFF.

The chain joins TRBV19 to TRBJ1-1, with 9 bases aligning to TRBD1. Germline trimming cut 2 bases from V and 4 bases from J; bases unmatched to any gene: 8. CDR1 is LNHDA, CDR2 SQIVND, per germline (reference sequence). The CDR3 contains 16 residues. The CDR3, as DNA: TGTGCCAGTAGTATACTGGGACAGGGTTCAGGCACTGAAGCTTTCTTT. Translating gives CASSILGQGSGTEAFF.

Regarding this clone: The sample holds other DNA sequences that translate to the same CDR3. This rearrangement joins TRBV27 to TRBJ2-7, with D perhaps TRBD2 (6 bases). The CDR3 sequence is 14 residues long. The ends were cut back, 2 bases at V and 0 bases at J, with 8 bases in the middle. Germline CDR1 MNHEY, CDR2 SMNVEV (reference sequence). The CDR3 coding sequence is TGTGCCAGCAGTTTAGCGGGAAGCTCCTACGAGCAGTACTTC. Protein product: CASSLAGSSYEQYF.

The rearrangement uses TRBV5-1 and TRBJ2-2, with TRBD2 matching 7 bases. This CDR3 is built from 15 residues. V lost 3 bases, J lost 5 bases, and 7 bases stayed unmatched. Germline CDR1 is SGHRS and CDR2 is YFSETQ. CDR3 DNA sequence: TGCGCCAGCAGCTCCTCGGGGGGAAAGACCGGGGAGCTGTTTTTT. Its protein product is CASSSSGGKTGELFF.

The J gene is TRBJ2-3, the V gene TRBV7-6; D perhaps matches TRBD1 (6 bases). Trimming stripped 2 bases from V and 0 bases from J, with 15 bases between. In germline, CDR1 is SGHVS, CDR2 FNYEAQ. CDR3 length: 17 residues. DNA for the CDR3: TGTGCCAGCAGCTTAATTTCAGGGGCTGTGAGCACAGATACGCAGTATTTT. Its protein product is CASSLISGAVSTDTQYF. Together with reference TRBV7-6 and TRBJ2-3, the CDR3 gives the full variable domain: GAGVSQSPRYKVTKRGQDVALRCDPISGHVSLYWYRQALGQGPEFLTYFNYEAQQDKSGLPNDRFSAERPEGSISTLTIQRTEQRDSAMYRCASSLISGAVSTDTQYFGPGTRLTVL.

The rearrangement uses TRBV19 and TRBJ2-7; D may be TRBD2 (6 bases). Germline lookup yields CDR1 LNHDA and CDR2 SQIVND (reference sequence). Trimming shortened V by 5 bases and J by 3 bases, and 11 bases separated the two germline ends. This CDR3 region has 13 residues. CDR3 residues: CASSETRGYEQYF. The CDR3 nucleotides are TGTGCCAGTAGTGAGACTAGAGGCTACGAGCAGTACTTC.

This CDR3 reads CASSFVWHTQYF. CDR3 in DNA: TGTGCCAGCAGTTTTGTCTGGCATACGCAGTATTTT. J is TRBJ2-3 and V is TRBV6-2 or TRBV6-3; no clear D gene. Germline CDR1 and CDR2: MNHEY and SVGEGT. The ends were cut back, 4 bases at V and 7 bases at J, with 9 bases in the middle. The CDR3 length is 12 residues.

The count of this clone is one. The CDR3 loop is CASSLVQGSYEQYF. DNA of the CDR3: TGTGCCAGCAGCTTGGTCCAGGGTTCTTACGAGCAGTACTTC. This chain connects TRBV5-5 to TRBJ2-7, with D perhaps TRBD1 (5 bases). V gave up 0 bases and J gave up 4 bases, with 11 bases separating them. From germline, CDR1 is SGHKS and CDR2 YYEKEE (reference sequence). CDR3 length: 14 amino acids.

The sample holds a few counts of this clone. The V gene is TRBV5-1, the J gene TRBJ1-2; 7 positions match TRBD1. This CDR3 has 14 amino acids. The ends lost 4 bases at V and 3 bases at J; junction bases unmatched: 6. Germline lookup yields CDR1 SGHRS and CDR2 YFSETQ. CDR3 residues: CASSEGQSYYGYTF. CDR3 nucleotides: TGCGCCAGCAGCGAGGGACAGAGCTACTATGGCTACACCTTC. Supplemented by reference TRBV5-1 and TRBJ1-2, the full variable domain reads KAGVTQTPRYLIKTRGQQVTLSCSPISGHRSVSWYQQTPGQGLQFLFEYFSETQRNKGNFPGRFSGRQFSNSRSEMNVSTLELGDSALYLCASSEGQSYYGYTFGSGTRLTVV.

The chain is built from TRBV19 and TRBJ2-1; D not resolved. Looked up from germline, CDR1 is LNHDA and CDR2 is SQIVND (reference sequence). The CDR3 is 15 amino acids. V was pared by 2 bases and J by 0 bases, with 8 bases between. In DNA form, the CDR3 reads TGTGCCAGTAGTATAAGCCCGAGCTCCTACAATGAGCAGTTCTTC. It is translated as CASSISPSSYNEQFF. Drawing the rest from reference TRBV19 and TRBJ2-1, the complete variable domain is DGGITQSPKYLFRKEGQNVTLSCEQNLNHDAMYWYRQDPGQGLRLIYYSQIVNDFQKGDIAEGYSVSREKKESFPLTVTSAQKNPTAFYLCASSISPSSYNEQFFGPGTRLTVL.